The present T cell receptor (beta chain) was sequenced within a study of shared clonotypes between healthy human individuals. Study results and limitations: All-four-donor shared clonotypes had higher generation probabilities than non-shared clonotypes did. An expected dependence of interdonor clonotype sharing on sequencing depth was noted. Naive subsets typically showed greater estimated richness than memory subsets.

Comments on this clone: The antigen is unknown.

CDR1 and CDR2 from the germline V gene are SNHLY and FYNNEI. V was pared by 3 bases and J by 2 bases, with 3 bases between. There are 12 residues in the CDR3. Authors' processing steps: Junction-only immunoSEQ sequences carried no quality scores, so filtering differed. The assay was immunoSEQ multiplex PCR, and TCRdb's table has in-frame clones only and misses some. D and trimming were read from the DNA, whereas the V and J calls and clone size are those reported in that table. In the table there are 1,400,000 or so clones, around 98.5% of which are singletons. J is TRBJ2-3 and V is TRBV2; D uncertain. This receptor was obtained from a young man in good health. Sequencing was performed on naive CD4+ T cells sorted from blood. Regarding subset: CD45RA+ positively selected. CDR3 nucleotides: TGTGCCAGCAGTGACAACACAGATACGCAGTATTTT. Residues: CASSDNTDTQYF.